This entry features one T cell receptor beta chain sequence. Its antigen is unidentified. This record comes from a study of cytomegalovirus exposure and HLA in healthy donors. The assay was immunoSEQ multiplex PCR, and TCRdb's table has in-frame clones only and misses some. The sample comprises over 200,000 clones, roughly 87% of which are singletons, and roughly 2% rests with the top ten. Overall study results and limits: Using the classifier, cytomegalovirus status was reportedly diagnosed with high specificity and sensitivity.

The CDR3 totals 16 residues. Germline V lookup: CDR1 MNHEY, CDR2 SVGAGI. The V gene lost 0 bases and the J gene lost 6 bases, with 17 bases spanning the gap. The TCR originated in a woman under 30 in good health and CMV-seropositive. The gene calls are TRBV6-5 and TRBJ1-2; no firm D call. The sequencing sample was made of PBMCs. The CDR3 sequence: CASSYSISTGMDGYTF. CDR3 bases: TGTGCCAGCAGTTACTCGATTAGCACGGGGATGGATGGCTACACCTTC.